The 8 T cell receptor beta chains presented below share a single source sample, sequenced in a study of post-analysis software for immune sequencing data. Findings and limits, study-wide: Controls had lower frequencies than patients of 4 or 5 TRBV segments, which included TRBV5-6, TRBV5-1 and TRBV20-1.

Their antigens are not known. cDNA libraries for TCR beta contained unique molecular identifiers. One entry per CDR3 protein results from TCRdb running MiXCR on the PCR reads. The sample holds around 710,000 distinct CDR3 sequences, 46% seen once. Input material: blood. All receptors come from a girl aged 5 to 17 with multiple sclerosis.

In this sample, this clonotype turned up a few times. The V call is TRBV4-2, the J call TRBJ2-4; D may be TRBD2 (5 bases). The CDR3 covers 13 residues. Germline CDR1 is LGHNA and CDR2 is YNFKEQ. V was pared by 1 base and J by 11 bases, with 12 bases between. CDR3 sequence: CASSQALERVQYF. In DNA form, the CDR3 reads TGTGCCAGCAGCCAAGCCTTAGAGAGGGTTCAGTACTTC.

The table lists this clonotype with many counts. V and J are TRBV7-2 and TRBJ2-5; D gene uncertain. The V and J ends lost 6 bases and 4 bases respectively, with 21 bases between them. This CDR3 is 16 amino acids long. The germline V gene has CDR1 SGHTA and CDR2 FQGNSA. The CDR3 DNA reads TGTGCCAGCAGGTCTAAGGTCTTAGGGCTCCGAGAGACCCAGTACTTC. The encoded protein is CASRSKVLGLRETQYF.

J is TRBJ2-1 and V is TRBV6-2 or TRBV6-3, with D tentatively TRBD2 (6 bases). Germline assignment: CDR1 MNHEY and CDR2 SVGEGT. Trimming took off 0 bases at V and 8 bases at J, with 23 bases between the two ends. This CDR3 has 18 residues. The CDR3 DNA reads as TGTGCCAGCAGTTACTCAAATCGCGGGGTTAAAGACTGGGATGAGCAGTTCTTC. Translated: CASSYSNRGVKDWDEQFF.

The CDR3 DNA follows: TGTGCCAGCAGTTATACAAGTTTTGACGAGCAGTACTTC. This sequence encodes CASSYTSFDEQYF. The V and J genes are TRBV28 and TRBJ2-7; unclear D gene. There are 13 residues in the CDR3. Germline loops: CDR1 MDHEN, CDR2 SYDVKM. Trimming removed 4 bases from V and 5 bases from J, with 12 bases in between.

This clonotype was counted only a few times. The genes are TRBV6-5 and TRBJ2-1; TRBD2 is a possible D gene (7 bases). The CDR3 has 13 amino acids. Deletions cut 2 bases from V and 6 bases from J, with 8 bases between. Germline V lookup: CDR1 MNHEY, CDR2 SVGAGI. The CDR3 region has the DNA TGTGCCAGCAGTTACCGGGGGGCCAATGAGCAGTTCTTC. Amino acid sequence: CASSYRGANEQFF.

V gene TRBV7-9 combines with J gene TRBJ2-1; TRBD1 matches at 9 bases. The J call may be faulty, since TRBJ2-7 better matches the DNA end. The CDR3 is made up of 14 amino acids. Per germline, CDR1 SEHNR and CDR2 FQNEAQ (reference sequence). For the CDR3, the DNA is TGTGCCATCGGGACAGGGATGTGGAACGATGAGCAGTACTTC. This encodes CAIGTGMWNDEQYF.

This clonotype has only one observation. The rearrangement links TRBV18 to TRBJ2-7, with a possible D match to TRBD2 (6 bases). The V end lost 3 bases, the J end lost 7 bases, and 16 bases lay between the germline ends. Germline V lookup: CDR1 KGHSH, CDR2 LQKENI. The length of the CDR3 is 14 residues. This CDR3 reads CASSPRLEENEQYF. In DNA, the CDR3 is TGTGCCAGCTCACCCCGACTAGAGGAGAATGAGCAGTACTTC.

The CDR3 region has the DNA TGTGCCAGCAGCTTAGACTCCCACACGGCTTTCTTT. This encodes CASSLDSHTAFF. V is TRBV11-1 and J is TRBJ1-1; no clear D. Germline V gene sequence: CDR1 SGHAT, CDR2 FQDESV (reference sequence). The CDR3 is made up of 12 amino acids. V lost 1 base and J lost 11, with 11 bases in between.